Following are 18 T cell receptor beta chains from one sample sequenced in a study of blood T cell repertoires in COVID-19. Generated by immunoSEQ multiplex PCR, the TCRdb table keeps only in-frame clones and is missing some. Of more than 50,000 clones in the sample, around four fifths are singletons; the top ten hold around 10%. The sample was peripheral blood. These receptors were obtained from a human donor in a cohort sampled during active COVID-19.

The V and J genes are TRBV7-2 and TRBJ2-7; possibly TRBD1 for D (6 bases). Germline V gene data show CDR1 as SGHTA and CDR2 as FQGNSA. The CDR3 consists of 14 residues. Trimming pared 5 bases from V and 2 bases from J, leaving 13 bases between. The CDR3 DNA is TGTGCCAGCAGCCCGAGGGGACAAGCCTACGAGCAGTACTTC. Residues: CASSPRGQAYEQYF.

J is TRBJ2-1 and V is TRBV7-2; TRBD1 agrees at 12 bases. From germline, CDR1 is SGHTA and CDR2 FQGNSA. V gave up 5 bases and J gave up 15 bases; unmatched junction bases: 17. The CDR3 extends over 16 amino acids. CDR3 DNA: TGTGCCAGCAGCCCAGCCGGGGACAGGGGGCCTCGGCAGCGGTTCTTC. Translation: CASSPAGDRGPRQRFF.

V usage is TRBV6-5 and J usage is TRBJ2-7, with 7 nucleotides matching TRBD2. Looked up from germline, CDR1 is MNHEY and CDR2 is SVGAGI. The CDR3 totals 13 residues. V shed 5 bases, J shed 4 bases, and the junction held 5 bases outside the gene matches. The CDR3 reads CASSRPGGYEQYF. The CDR3 nucleotides read TGTGCCAGCAGTAGGCCGGGGGGTTACGAGCAGTACTTC.

The V and J genes are TRBV6-2 or TRBV6-3 and TRBJ2-7; D perhaps matches TRBD1 (5 bases). The CDR3 consists of 16 residues. The V and J ends lost 0 bases and 7 bases respectively, with 19 bases between them. Germline values: CDR1 MNHEY, CDR2 SVGEGT. In DNA form, the CDR3 reads TGTGCCAGCAGTTACTCTTCGCAGGGAACCCTACGGGAGCAGTACTTC. This codes for CASSYSSQGTLREQYF.

J is TRBJ2-7 and V is TRBV3-1 (or the pseudogene TRBV3-2); D unclear. This CDR3 has 15 residues. Germline V gives CDR1 LGHDT, CDR2 YNNKEL (reference sequence). Trimming took off 1 base at V and 4 bases at J, with 14 bases between the two ends. Here the CDR3 DNA reads TGTGCCAGCAGCCAAGTTCTCTACCAACCTTACGAGCAGTACTTC. Translation gives CASSQVLYQPYEQYF.

The CDR3 protein is CASRGETGRGEKLFF. CDR3 DNA sequence: TGTGCCAGCAGGGGAGAGACAGGGAGAGGGGAAAAACTGTTTTTT. The rearrangement joins TRBV27 to TRBJ1-4, with TRBD1 matching 7 bases. Looked up from germline, CDR1 is MNHEY and CDR2 is SMNVEV (reference sequence). The V gene end was trimmed by 6 bases and the J gene end by 8 bases; junction bases not matched to a gene: 12. This CDR3 comprises 15 residues.

The chain couples TRBV6-2 or TRBV6-3 to TRBJ1-5; D gene unclear. V lost 2 bases, J lost 2 bases, and 7 bases lay in between. Germline CDR1 is MNHEY and CDR2 is SVGEGT. The CDR3 is made up of 14 amino acids. CDR3 DNA: TGTGCCAGCAGTTACGTCTTTGGCAATCAGCCCCAGCATTTT. This codes for CASSYVFGNQPQHF.

V gene TRBV28 combines with J gene TRBJ2-6, with D maybe TRBD1 (6 bases). The CDR3 contains 15 residues. The germline CDR1 and CDR2 sequences are MDHEN and SYDVKM. V was trimmed by 6 bases and J by 4 bases, leaving 13 bases between them. The CDR3 loop is CASRRTGIGANVLTF. The CDR3 DNA is TGTGCCAGCAGGAGAACAGGGATCGGGGCCAACGTCCTGACTTTC.

Only a few counts were recorded for this clone. Other DNA sequences from this sample encode an identical CDR3 as well. The chain recombines TRBV12-3 or TRBV12-4 with TRBJ2-5; no reliable D call. The CDR3 consists of 11 residues. V shed 3 bases and J shed 4 bases, with 3 bases lying between them. CDR3 region: CASSFRETQYF. As DNA, the CDR3 is TGTGCCAGCAGTTTTCGAGAGACCCAGTACTTC.

The chain combines TRBV20-1 with TRBJ2-5; D unclear. Germline CDR1 and CDR2: DFQATT and SNEGSKA (reference sequence). CDR3 length: 11 residues. V was shortened by 4 bases and J by 4 bases, with 7 bases between the two germline ends. The CDR3 coding sequence is TGCAGTGCTATGCGACTAGAGACCCAGTACTTC. Translation: CSAMRLETQYF.

The chain employs TRBV5-1 and TRBJ2-5, with TRBD1 identical over 10 bases. V lost 1 base, J lost 4 bases, and 7 bases stayed unmatched. The CDR3 is made up of 16 amino acids. The germline CDR1 and CDR2 sequences are SGHRS and YFSETQ. DNA for the CDR3: TGCGCCAGCAGCTTGTCACCGGGACAGGGGCCAGAGACCCAGTACTTC. Translating it yields CASSLSPGQGPETQYF.

The chain has TRBV4-3 and TRBJ2-1; D may be TRBD1 (6 bases). The length of the CDR3 is 16 residues. Germline lookup yields CDR1 LGHNA and CDR2 YSLEER. V was cut by 3 bases and J by 8 bases, with 20 bases left in between. CDR3 in amino acids: CASSQTLGGISHEQFF. In DNA form, the CDR3 reads TGCGCCAGCAGCCAGACACTAGGGGGAATATCCCATGAGCAGTTCTTC.

The chain employs TRBV27 and TRBJ2-6; tentative D call: TRBD2 (5 bases). Trimming removed 6 bases from V and 0 bases from J, with 12 bases in between. The CDR3 sequence is 16 residues long. Germline V CDR1 and CDR2: MNHEY, SMNVEV (reference sequence). CDR3 residues: CASRNIGNSGANVLTF. DNA of the CDR3: TGTGCCAGCAGAAATATCGGGAACTCTGGGGCCAACGTCCTGACTTTC.

The CDR3 DNA is TGTGCCAGCGGATCCCTCGGACAGCGGAATGAAAAACTGTTTTTT. Amino acid sequence: CASGSLGQRNEKLFF. The chain has TRBV7-2 and TRBJ1-4, with D perhaps matching TRBD1 (6 bases). V gave up 8 bases and J gave up 5 bases, with 18 bases separating them. Germline loops: CDR1 SGHTA, CDR2 FQGNSA. The CDR3 extends over 15 amino acids.

The chain carries TRBV6-5 and TRBJ2-5; D may be TRBD1 (6 bases). Trimming shortened V by 6 bases and J by 2 bases, and 10 bases separated the two germline ends. This CDR3 is built from 13 residues. CDR1 is MNHEY, CDR2 SVGAGI, per germline. The CDR3 DNA sequence: TGTGCCAGCAGCGGACAGTCTCAAGAGACCCAGTACTTC. This translates into CASSGQSQETQYF.

The chain employs TRBV18 and TRBJ2-3; 8 positions match TRBD1. CDR1 is KGHSH and CDR2 is LQKENI in the germline V gene. V lost 5 bases to trimming and J lost 4 bases; unmatched junction nucleotides: 11. This CDR3 contains 16 residues. The DNA of the CDR3 is TGTGCCAGCTCAACACGGACAGGGCCGGGGGCAGATACGCAGTATTTT. Amino acids: CASSTRTGPGADTQYF.

The CDR3 spells CASGLAGTDTQYF. The CDR3 DNA sequence: TGTGCCAGCGGGCTAGCGGGGACAGATACGCAGTATTTT. The chain employs TRBV7-9 and TRBJ2-3; TRBD2 aligns across 9 bases. V dropped 8 bases and J dropped 3; count of bases not matched to a gene: 3. CDR1 and CDR2 from the germline V gene are SEHNR and FQNEAQ (reference sequence). The CDR3 runs to 13 residues.

This chain uses TRBV5-8 with TRBJ1-5; D unresolved. CDR1 is SGHTS, CDR2 YDEGEE, per germline. The CDR3 is 15 amino acids. Trimming took off 4 bases at V and 3 bases at J, with 14 bases between the two ends. CDR3 in amino acids: CASSPRLRANQPQHF. In DNA form, the CDR3 reads TGTGCCAGCAGCCCCAGGTTGAGGGCCAATCAGCCCCAGCATTTT.